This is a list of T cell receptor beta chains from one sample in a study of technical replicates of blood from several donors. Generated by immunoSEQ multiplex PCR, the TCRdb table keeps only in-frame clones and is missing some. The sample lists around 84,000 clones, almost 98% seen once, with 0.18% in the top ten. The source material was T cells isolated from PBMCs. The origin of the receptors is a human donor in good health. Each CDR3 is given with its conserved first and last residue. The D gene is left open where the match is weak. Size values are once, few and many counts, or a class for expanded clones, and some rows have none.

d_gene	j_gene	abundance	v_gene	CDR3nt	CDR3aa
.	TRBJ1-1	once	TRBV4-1	TGCGCCAGCAGCCAAGATTGGAGGGAGTTGAACACTGAAGCTTTCTTT	CASSQDWRELNTEAFF
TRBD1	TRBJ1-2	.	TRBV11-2	TGTGCCAGCAGCCGGACGGGACAGGGGGCGATAGGCTACACCTTC	CASSRTGQGAIGYTF
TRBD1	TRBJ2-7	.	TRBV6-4	TGTGCCAGCAGGACAGGGGGTGAGCAGTACTTC	CASRTGGEQYF
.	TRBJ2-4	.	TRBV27	TGTGCCAGCAGTCTTGCACCCACCGGAAACATTCAGTACTTC	CASSLAPTGNIQYF
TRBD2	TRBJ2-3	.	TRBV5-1	TGCGCCAGCAGCTCACTAGCGGGGGGGGCAGATACGCAGTATTTT	CASSSLAGGADTQYF
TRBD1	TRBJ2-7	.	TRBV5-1	TGCGCCAGCAGCTCGGGGACAGGGGGCTCCTACGAGCAGTACTTC	CASSSGTGGSYEQYF
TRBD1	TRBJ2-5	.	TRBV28	TGTGCCAGCAGTTTTAGGACAGGAGAGACCCAGTACTTC	CASSFRTGETQYF
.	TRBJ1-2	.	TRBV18	TGTGCCAGCTCAGATCAGACAGGCGATGGCTACACCTTC	CASSDQTGDGYTF
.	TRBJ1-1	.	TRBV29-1	TGCAGCGCATGGAGCGGGGCTGAAGCTTTCTTT	CSAWSGAEAFF
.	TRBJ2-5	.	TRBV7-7	TGTGCCAGCAGCCTTCGGGACAACCAAGAGACCCAGTACTTC	CASSLRDNQETQYF
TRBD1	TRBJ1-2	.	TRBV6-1	TGTGCCAGCAGGGGACAGCACGGAAGTGGCTACACCTTC	CASRGQHGSGYTF
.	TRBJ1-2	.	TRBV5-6	TGTGCCAGCAGCTTGGTGGGACATTGGACCTATGGCTACACCTTC	CASSLVGHWTYGYTF
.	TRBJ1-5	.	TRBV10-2	TGCGCCAGCAGTGAGACAGTTAATAGCAATCAGCCCCAGCATTTT	CASSETVNSNQPQHF
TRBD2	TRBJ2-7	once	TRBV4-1	TGCGCCAGCAGCCATAACGGGAGGGACTACGAGCAGTACTTC	CASSHNGRDYEQYF
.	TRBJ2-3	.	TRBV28	TGTGCCAGCAACCTCGTGGAGGGAGGCACAGATACGCAGTATTTT	CASNLVEGGTDTQYF
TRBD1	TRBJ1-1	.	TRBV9	TGTGCCAGCAGCGTAGCCGGACAGGGGGCGGTCGAAGCTTTCTTT	CASSVAGQGAVEAFF
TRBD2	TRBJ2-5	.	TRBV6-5	TGTGCCAGTCAAGAAGGCGGGAGGGCCTGGGAGACCCAGTACTTC	CASQEGGRAWETQYF
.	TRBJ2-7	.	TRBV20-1	TGCAGTGCTAGGAAACTAGACGAGCAGTACTTC	CSARKLDEQYF
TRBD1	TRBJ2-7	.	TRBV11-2	TGTGCCAGCGCCCGACAGGGGGTCTACGAGCAGTACTTC	CASARQGVYEQYF
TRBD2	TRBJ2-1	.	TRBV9	TGTGCCAGCAGCTCTTGGACTAGCGTTGAGCAGTTCTTC	CASSSWTSVEQFF
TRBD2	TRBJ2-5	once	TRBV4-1	TGCGCCAGCAGCCGGACCGCCGGGACTAGCGGGGGGCGCCAAGAGACCCAGTACTTC	CASSRTAGTSGGRQETQYF
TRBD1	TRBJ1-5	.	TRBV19	TGTGCCAGTAGTACAGGGGACAGTTATAGCAATCAGCCCCAGCATTTT	CASSTGDSYSNQPQHF
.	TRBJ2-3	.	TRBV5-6	TGTGCCAGCAGCTTGCCGGGCGGGGGCCCAGATACGCAGTATTTT	CASSLPGGGPDTQYF
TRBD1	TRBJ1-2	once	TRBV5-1	TGCGCCAGCAGCTGGATGACAGGGGGTAACTATGGCTACACCTTC	CASSWMTGGNYGYTF
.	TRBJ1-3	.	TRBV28	TGTGCCAGCAACCCCGGGACAAGCTCTGGAAACACCATATATTTT	CASNPGTSSGNTIYF
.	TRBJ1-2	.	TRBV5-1	TGCGCCAGCAGCTTGGGACACCATAACTATGGCTACACCTTC	CASSLGHHNYGYTF
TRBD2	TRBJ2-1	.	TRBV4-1	TGCGCCAGCAGCCAAGATGGGACTAGCTTGTTCTTC	CASSQDGTSLFF